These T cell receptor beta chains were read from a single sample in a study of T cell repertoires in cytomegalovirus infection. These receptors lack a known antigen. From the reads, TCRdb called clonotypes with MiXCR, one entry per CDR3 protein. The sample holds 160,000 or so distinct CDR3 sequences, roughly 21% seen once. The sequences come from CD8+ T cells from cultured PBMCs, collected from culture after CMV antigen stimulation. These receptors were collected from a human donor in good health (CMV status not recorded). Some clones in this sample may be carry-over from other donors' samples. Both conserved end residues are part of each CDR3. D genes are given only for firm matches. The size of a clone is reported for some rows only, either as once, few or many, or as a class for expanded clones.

CDR3 DNA: TGCGCCAGCAGTCCGCTGACAAGCCTCAATCAGCCCCAGCATTTT
CDR3 protein: CASSPLTSLNQPQHF
J gene: TRBJ1-5
clone size: NA
V gene: TRBV23-1
D gene: NA

CDR3 DNA: TGTGCCAGCAGTCATTACAGGGAGATCGATCAGCCCCAGCATTTT
CDR3 protein: CASSHYREIDQPQHF
J gene: TRBJ1-5
clone size: few
V gene: TRBV6-6
D gene: NA

CDR3 DNA: TGTGCCACGAGGATTCGACAGGGCGTTAATCAGCCCCAGCATTTT
CDR3 protein: CATRIRQGVNQPQHF
J gene: TRBJ1-5
clone size: once
V gene: TRBV6-1
D gene: TRBD1

CDR3 DNA: TGTGCCAGCAGTCTGACAGGGGGTTTTTTCGCAGATACGCAGTATTTT
CDR3 protein: CASSLTGGFFADTQYF
J gene: TRBJ2-3
clone size: NA
V gene: TRBV28
D gene: TRBD1

CDR3 DNA: TGTGCCAGCAGCTCTGGGTTAAACGAGCAGTACTTC
CDR3 protein: CASSSGLNEQYF
J gene: TRBJ2-7
clone size: few
V gene: TRBV7-9
D gene: NA

CDR3 DNA: TGTGCCAGCAGCTCCGGACAGGGTACAGATACGCAGTATTTT
CDR3 protein: CASSSGQGTDTQYF
J gene: TRBJ2-3
clone size: NA
V gene: TRBV7-3
D gene: TRBD1

CDR3 DNA: TGTGCCAGCATCGAGGGAAATGGCTACACCTTC
CDR3 protein: CASIEGNGYTF
J gene: TRBJ1-2
clone size: few
V gene: TRBV7-2
D gene: NA

CDR3 DNA: TGTGCCAGCAGCTACGACAGGGGGCGCGACACCGGGGAGCTGTTTTTT
CDR3 protein: CASSYDRGRDTGELFF
J gene: TRBJ2-2
clone size: few
V gene: TRBV7-6
D gene: TRBD1

CDR3 DNA: TGTGCCAGCAGTTTAAGAGGGGAAGCTTTCTTT
CDR3 protein: CASSLRGEAFF
J gene: TRBJ1-1
clone size: few
V gene: TRBV27
D gene: NA

CDR3 DNA: TGTGCCATCAACCCCGGGGGGGCACGATTTTACGAGCAGTACTTC
CDR3 protein: CAINPGGARFYEQYF
J gene: TRBJ2-7
clone size: NA
V gene: TRBV25-1
D gene: TRBD2

CDR3 DNA: TGCAGCGTTTTAACATACCAGTTTACGACTAGCGGTCTGACAGATACGCAGTATTTT
CDR3 protein: CSVLTYQFTTSGLTDTQYF
J gene: TRBJ2-3
clone size: NA
V gene: TRBV29-1
D gene: TRBD2

CDR3 DNA: TGTGCCAGCAGCTTTTCTAGCTTGGAGCAGTTCTTC
CDR3 protein: CASSFSSLEQFF
J gene: TRBJ2-1
clone size: NA
V gene: TRBV7-9
D gene: NA

CDR3 DNA: TGCAGCGTTGAAATTCCTGACAGCACCTACGAGCAGTACTTC
CDR3 protein: CSVEIPDSTYEQYF
J gene: TRBJ2-7
clone size: NA
V gene: TRBV29-1
D gene: NA

CDR3 DNA: TGTGCCAGCAGCCCAGGGGGGGGTTTGGCCAAAAACATTCAGTACTTC
CDR3 protein: CASSPGGGLAKNIQYF
J gene: TRBJ2-4
clone size: NA
V gene: TRBV7-6
D gene: NA

CDR3 DNA: TGTGCCAGCAGTGAAGTCGGGGACTGGAACACTGAAGCTTTCTTT
CDR3 protein: CASSEVGDWNTEAFF
J gene: TRBJ1-1
clone size: NA
V gene: TRBV25-1
D gene: NA

CDR3 DNA: TGTGCCAGCAGCTTTACAACTAATGAAAAACTGTTTTTT
CDR3 protein: CASSFTTNEKLFF
J gene: TRBJ1-4
clone size: few
V gene: TRBV7-2
D gene: NA

CDR3 DNA: TGTGCCAGCAGCGCCTCAGGCTCCAACTATGGCTACACCTTC
CDR3 protein: CASSASGSNYGYTF
J gene: TRBJ1-2
clone size: few
V gene: TRBV7-3
D gene: NA

CDR3 DNA: TGCGCCAGCAGCCCCCTAGGCACTAATGAAAAACTGTTTTTT
CDR3 protein: CASSPLGTNEKLFF
J gene: TRBJ1-4
clone size: many
V gene: TRBV4-1
D gene: NA

CDR3 DNA: TGTGCCAGCAGTGTAGTAGGTAACACCGGGGAGCTGTTTTTT
CDR3 protein: CASSVVGNTGELFF
J gene: TRBJ2-2
clone size: NA
V gene: TRBV25-1
D gene: NA

CDR3 DNA: TGCAGCGTTCGGGGGCTTGATAATTCACCCCTCCACTTT
CDR3 protein: CSVRGLDNSPLHF
J gene: TRBJ1-6
clone size: NA
V gene: TRBV29-1
D gene: NA

CDR3 DNA: TGTGCCAGCAGCTTAGAAGGGGCAGGGGGCTTATTTGAGCAGTTCTTC
CDR3 protein: CASSLEGAGGLFEQFF
J gene: TRBJ2-1
clone size: NA
V gene: TRBV7-2
D gene: TRBD1

CDR3 DNA: TGCAGTGCTAGCGGGGTAGGGGGCGGATCCGGGGCCAACGTCCTGACTTTC
CDR3 protein: CSASGVGGGSGANVLTF
J gene: TRBJ2-6
clone size: few
V gene: TRBV20-1
D gene: TRBD1

CDR3 DNA: TGTGCCAGCCGAGAGGGGCTAGCGTACACCGGGGAGCTGTTTTTT
CDR3 protein: CASREGLAYTGELFF
J gene: TRBJ2-2
clone size: few
V gene: TRBV6-2/TRBV6-3
D gene: NA

CDR3 DNA: TGTGCCAGCAGTTATCATCAAGTTGAGGGATGGAACACTGAAGCTTTCTTT
CDR3 protein: CASSYHQVEGWNTEAFF
J gene: TRBJ1-1
clone size: NA
V gene: TRBV6-2/TRBV6-3
D gene: NA

CDR3 DNA: TGTGCCAGCAGCCCTAGACCGACTGGCACTGAAGCTTTCTTT
CDR3 protein: CASSPRPTGTEAFF
J gene: TRBJ1-1
clone size: NA
V gene: TRBV7-6
D gene: NA

CDR3 DNA: TGTGCCAGCAGTTTAAGAGTAACTAATGAAAAACTGTTTTTT
CDR3 protein: CASSLRVTNEKLFF
J gene: TRBJ1-4
clone size: few
V gene: TRBV12-3/TRBV12-4
D gene: NA

CDR3 DNA: TGTGCCGCGGGACAGAGCTCCTACGAGCAGTACTTC
CDR3 protein: CAAGQSSYEQYF
J gene: TRBJ2-7
clone size: few
V gene: TRBV11-2
D gene: NA

CDR3 DNA: TGCGCCAGCAGCCAATCCGGACAGGGCGGCAATCAGCCCCAGCATTTT
CDR3 protein: CASSQSGQGGNQPQHF
J gene: TRBJ1-5
clone size: NA
V gene: TRBV4-1
D gene: TRBD1

CDR3 DNA: TGTGCCAGCCTCGGGGGTAGCGACACAGATACGCAGTATTTT
CDR3 protein: CASLGGSDTDTQYF
J gene: TRBJ2-3
clone size: few
V gene: TRBV12-3/TRBV12-4
D gene: NA

CDR3 DNA: TGCGCCAGCAGCCATACGACTAGCGGGGGGCTGAATGAGCAGTTCTTC
CDR3 protein: CASSHTTSGGLNEQFF
J gene: TRBJ2-1
clone size: NA
V gene: TRBV4-1
D gene: TRBD2

CDR3 DNA: TGTGCCAGCAGGAGGACAGGGGACCCCTACGAGCAGTACTTC
CDR3 protein: CASRRTGDPYEQYF
J gene: TRBJ2-7
clone size: NA
V gene: TRBV12-3/TRBV12-4
D gene: TRBD1

CDR3 DNA: TGTGCCAGCAGCCAAGGCTCGTCCCGAGCAGATACGCAGTATTTT
CDR3 protein: CASSQGSSRADTQYF
J gene: TRBJ2-3
clone size: NA
V gene: TRBV14
D gene: NA

CDR3 DNA: TGTGCCAGCAGCTTAGGGGGGGGCAAGACCGGGGAGCTGTTTTTT
CDR3 protein: CASSLGGGKTGELFF
J gene: TRBJ2-2
clone size: many
V gene: TRBV7-8
D gene: NA

CDR3 DNA: TGTGCCAGCAGTGAAAATTATCGAGGACTTAACTATGGCTACACCTTC
CDR3 protein: CASSENYRGLNYGYTF
J gene: TRBJ1-2
clone size: NA
V gene: TRBV25-1
D gene: NA

CDR3 DNA: TGTGCCAGCAGTTTGAGGGGCGAGAACACTGAAGCTTTCTTT
CDR3 protein: CASSLRGENTEAFF
J gene: TRBJ1-1
clone size: few
V gene: TRBV12-3/TRBV12-4
D gene: NA

CDR3 DNA: TGTGCCAGCAGCTTAGACCGCTCTGGGGCCAACGTCCTGACTTTC
CDR3 protein: CASSLDRSGANVLTF
J gene: TRBJ2-6
clone size: few
V gene: TRBV7-7
D gene: NA

CDR3 DNA: TGTGCCAGCAGCGAATCAGGGGGCACGAACACTGAAGCTTTCTTT
CDR3 protein: CASSESGGTNTEAFF
J gene: TRBJ1-1
clone size: once
V gene: TRBV7-9
D gene: TRBD1